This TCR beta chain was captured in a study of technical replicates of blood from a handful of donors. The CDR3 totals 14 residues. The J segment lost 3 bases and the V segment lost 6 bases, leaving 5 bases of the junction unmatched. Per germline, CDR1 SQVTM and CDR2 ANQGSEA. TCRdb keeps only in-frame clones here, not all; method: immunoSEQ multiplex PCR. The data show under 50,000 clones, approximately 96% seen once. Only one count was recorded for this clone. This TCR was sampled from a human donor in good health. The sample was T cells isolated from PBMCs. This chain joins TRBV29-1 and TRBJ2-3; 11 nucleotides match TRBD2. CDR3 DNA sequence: TGCAGCGTCCAACTAGCGGGGGTGACAGATACGCAGTATTTT. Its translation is CSVQLAGVTDTQYF.